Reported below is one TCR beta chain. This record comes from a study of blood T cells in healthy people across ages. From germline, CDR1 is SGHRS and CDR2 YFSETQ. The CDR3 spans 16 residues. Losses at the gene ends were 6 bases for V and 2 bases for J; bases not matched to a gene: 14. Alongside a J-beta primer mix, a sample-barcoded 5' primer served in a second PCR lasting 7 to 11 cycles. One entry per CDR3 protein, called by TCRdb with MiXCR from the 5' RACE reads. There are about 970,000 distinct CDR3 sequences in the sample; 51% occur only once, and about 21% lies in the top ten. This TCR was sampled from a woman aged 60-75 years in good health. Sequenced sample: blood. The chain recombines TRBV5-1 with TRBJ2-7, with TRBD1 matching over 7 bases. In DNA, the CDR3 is TGCGCCAGCAAACAAAATCGGGGACAGTCAACCTACGAGCAGTACTTC. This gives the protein CASKQNRGQSTYEQYF.